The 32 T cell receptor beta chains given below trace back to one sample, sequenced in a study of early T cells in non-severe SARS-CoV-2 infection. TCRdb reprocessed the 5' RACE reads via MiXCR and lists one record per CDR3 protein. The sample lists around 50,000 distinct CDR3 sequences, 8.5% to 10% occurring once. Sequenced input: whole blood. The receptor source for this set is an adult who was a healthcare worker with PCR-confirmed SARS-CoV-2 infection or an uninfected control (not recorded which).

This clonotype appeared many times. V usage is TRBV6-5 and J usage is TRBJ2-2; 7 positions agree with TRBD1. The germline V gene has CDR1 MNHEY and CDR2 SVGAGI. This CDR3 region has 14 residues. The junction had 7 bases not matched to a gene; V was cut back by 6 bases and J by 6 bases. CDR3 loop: CASRGTGEPGELFF. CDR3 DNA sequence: TGTGCCAGCAGAGGAACAGGGGAACCCGGGGAGCTGTTTTTT.

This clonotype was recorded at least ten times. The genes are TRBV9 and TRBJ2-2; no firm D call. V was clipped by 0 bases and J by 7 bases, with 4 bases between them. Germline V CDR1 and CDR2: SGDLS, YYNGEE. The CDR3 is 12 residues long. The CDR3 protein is CASSVGGGELFF. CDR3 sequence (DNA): TGTGCCAGCAGCGTAGGCGGCGGGGAGCTGTTTTTT.

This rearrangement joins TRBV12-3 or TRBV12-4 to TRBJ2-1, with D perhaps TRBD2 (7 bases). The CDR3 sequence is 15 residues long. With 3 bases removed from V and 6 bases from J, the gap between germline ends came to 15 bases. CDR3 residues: CASSLRGRLPNEQFF. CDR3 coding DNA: TGTGCCAGCAGTTTGCGGGGGCGTTTACCCAATGAGCAGTTCTTC.

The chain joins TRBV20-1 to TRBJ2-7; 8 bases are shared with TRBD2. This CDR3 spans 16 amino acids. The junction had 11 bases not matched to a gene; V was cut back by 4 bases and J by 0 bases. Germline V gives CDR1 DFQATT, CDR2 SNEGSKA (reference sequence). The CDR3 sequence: CSAISAAGGFSYEQYF. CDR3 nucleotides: TGCAGTGCTATTTCGGCGGCGGGAGGCTTCTCCTACGAGCAGTACTTC.

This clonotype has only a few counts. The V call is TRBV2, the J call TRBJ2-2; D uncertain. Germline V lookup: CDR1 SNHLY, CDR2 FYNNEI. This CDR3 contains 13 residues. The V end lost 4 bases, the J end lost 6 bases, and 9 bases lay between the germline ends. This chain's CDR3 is CASSAETSGELFF. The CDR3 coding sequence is TGTGCCAGCAGTGCAGAAACCTCCGGGGAGCTGTTTTTT.

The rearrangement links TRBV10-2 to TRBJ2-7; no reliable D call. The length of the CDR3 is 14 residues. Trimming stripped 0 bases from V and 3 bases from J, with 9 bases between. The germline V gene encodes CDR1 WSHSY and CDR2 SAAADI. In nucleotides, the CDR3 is TGCGCCAGCAGTGAGTCAATGGGGTTCTACGAGCAGTACTTC. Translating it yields CASSESMGFYEQYF.

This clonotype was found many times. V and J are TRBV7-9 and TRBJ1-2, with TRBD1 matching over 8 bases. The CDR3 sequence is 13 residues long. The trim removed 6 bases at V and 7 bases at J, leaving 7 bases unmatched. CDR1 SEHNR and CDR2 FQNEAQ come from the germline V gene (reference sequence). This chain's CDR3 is CASREGQDGGYTF. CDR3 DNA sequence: TGTGCCAGCAGAGAGGGACAGGACGGTGGCTACACCTTC.

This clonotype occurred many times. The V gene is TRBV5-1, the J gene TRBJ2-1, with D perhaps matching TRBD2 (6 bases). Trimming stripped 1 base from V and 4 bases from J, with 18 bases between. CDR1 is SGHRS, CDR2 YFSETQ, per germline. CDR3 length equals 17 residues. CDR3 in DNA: TGCGCCAGCAGCTTGAGGTGGCTAGCGTTAGATTACAATGAGCAGTTCTTC. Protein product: CASSLRWLALDYNEQFF.

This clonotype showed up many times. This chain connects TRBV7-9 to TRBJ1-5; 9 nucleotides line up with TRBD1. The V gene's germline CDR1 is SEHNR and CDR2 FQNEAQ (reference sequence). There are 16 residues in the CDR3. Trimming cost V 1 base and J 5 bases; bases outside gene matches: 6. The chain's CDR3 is CASSLDGNRGHQPQHF. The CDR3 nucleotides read TGTGCCAGCAGCTTAGATGGGAACAGGGGGCATCAGCCCCAGCATTTT.

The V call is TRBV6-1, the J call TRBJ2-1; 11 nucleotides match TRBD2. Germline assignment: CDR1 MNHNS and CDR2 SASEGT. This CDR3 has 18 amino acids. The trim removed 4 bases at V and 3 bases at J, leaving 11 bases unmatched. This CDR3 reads CASSAFPYGTSGYNEQFF. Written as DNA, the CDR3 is TGTGCCAGCAGTGCCTTTCCGTACGGGACTAGCGGCTACAATGAGCAGTTCTTC.

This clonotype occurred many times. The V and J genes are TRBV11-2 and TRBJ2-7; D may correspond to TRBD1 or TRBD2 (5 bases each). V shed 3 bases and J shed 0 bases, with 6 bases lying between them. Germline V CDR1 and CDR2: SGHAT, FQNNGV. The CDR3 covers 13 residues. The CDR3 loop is CASSLGTSYEQYF. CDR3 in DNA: TGTGCCAGCAGCTTGGGGACCTCCTACGAGCAGTACTTC.

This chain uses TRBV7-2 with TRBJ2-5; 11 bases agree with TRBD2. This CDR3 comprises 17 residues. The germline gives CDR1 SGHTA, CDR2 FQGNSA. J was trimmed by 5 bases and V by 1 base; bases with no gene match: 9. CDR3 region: CASSLVSGRADGETQYF. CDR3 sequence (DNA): TGTGCCAGCAGCTTAGTTAGCGGGAGGGCCGACGGGGAGACCCAGTACTTC.

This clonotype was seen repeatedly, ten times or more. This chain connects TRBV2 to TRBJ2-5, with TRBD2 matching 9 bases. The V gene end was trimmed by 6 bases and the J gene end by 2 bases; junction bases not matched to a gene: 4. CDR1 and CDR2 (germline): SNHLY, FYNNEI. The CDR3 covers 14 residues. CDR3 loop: CASSTSGRQETQYF. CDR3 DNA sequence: TGTGCCAGCAGCACGAGCGGGAGGCAAGAGACCCAGTACTTC.

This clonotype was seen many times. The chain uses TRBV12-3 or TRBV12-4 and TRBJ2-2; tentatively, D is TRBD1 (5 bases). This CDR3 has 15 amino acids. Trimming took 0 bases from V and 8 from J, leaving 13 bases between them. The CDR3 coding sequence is TGTGCCAGCAGTTTAGCTCCACAGGTTGAAGGGGAGCTGTTTTTT. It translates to CASSLAPQVEGELFF.

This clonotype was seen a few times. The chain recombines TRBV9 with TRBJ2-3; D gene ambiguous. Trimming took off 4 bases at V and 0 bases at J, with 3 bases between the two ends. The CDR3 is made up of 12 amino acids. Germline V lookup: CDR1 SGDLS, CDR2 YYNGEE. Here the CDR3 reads CASSMSTDTQYF. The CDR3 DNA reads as TGTGCCAGCAGCATGAGCACAGATACGCAGTATTTT.

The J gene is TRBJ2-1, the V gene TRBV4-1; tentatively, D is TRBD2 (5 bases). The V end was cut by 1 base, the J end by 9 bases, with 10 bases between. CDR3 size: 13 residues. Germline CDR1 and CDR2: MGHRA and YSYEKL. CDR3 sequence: CASSQGRLSEQFF. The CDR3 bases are TGCGCCAGCAGCCAAGGAAGACTAAGTGAGCAGTTCTTC.

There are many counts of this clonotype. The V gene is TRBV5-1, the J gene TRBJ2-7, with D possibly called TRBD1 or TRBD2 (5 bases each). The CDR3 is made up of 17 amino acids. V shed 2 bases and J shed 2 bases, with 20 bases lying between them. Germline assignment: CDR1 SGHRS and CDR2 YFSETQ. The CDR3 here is CASSFDSGRRYTYEQYF. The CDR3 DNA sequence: TGCGCCAGCAGCTTCGACTCGGGACGCCGGTATACCTACGAGCAGTACTTC.

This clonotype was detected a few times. CDR3 region: CAISDSGNYNEQFF. CDR3 in DNA: TGTGCCATCAGTGACAGCGGGAACTACAATGAGCAGTTCTTC. The V call is TRBV10-3, the J call TRBJ2-1; 7 positions match TRBD2. The CDR3 runs 14 residues. V shed 3 bases and J 3 bases; nucleotides not matched to a gene: 2. CDR1 and CDR2 from the germline V gene are ENHRY and SYGVKD.

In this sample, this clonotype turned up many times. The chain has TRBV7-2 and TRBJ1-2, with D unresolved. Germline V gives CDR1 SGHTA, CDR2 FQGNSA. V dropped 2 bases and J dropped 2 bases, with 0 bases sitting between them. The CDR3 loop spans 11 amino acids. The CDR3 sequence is CASSLNYGYTF. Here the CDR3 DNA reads TGTGCCAGCAGCTTAAACTATGGCTACACCTTC.

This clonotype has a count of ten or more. Here the CDR3 DNA reads TGCAGTGCTAGAGGCTACCCCGGGACTAGCGGGGTATACGAGCAGTACTTC. This sequence encodes CSARGYPGTSGVYEQYF. The chain uses TRBV20-1 and TRBJ2-7, with 13 bases identical to TRBD2. Germline CDR1 DFQATT, CDR2 SNEGSKA (reference sequence). The CDR3 runs to 17 residues. J gave up 4 bases and V 1 base, and 10 bases lay outside the gene matches.

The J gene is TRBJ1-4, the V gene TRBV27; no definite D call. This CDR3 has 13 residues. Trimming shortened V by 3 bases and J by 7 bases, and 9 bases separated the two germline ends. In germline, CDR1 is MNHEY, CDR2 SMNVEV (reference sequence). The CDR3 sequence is CASSFKPGEKLFF. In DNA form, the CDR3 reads TGTGCCAGCAGTTTTAAGCCGGGTGAAAAACTGTTTTTT.

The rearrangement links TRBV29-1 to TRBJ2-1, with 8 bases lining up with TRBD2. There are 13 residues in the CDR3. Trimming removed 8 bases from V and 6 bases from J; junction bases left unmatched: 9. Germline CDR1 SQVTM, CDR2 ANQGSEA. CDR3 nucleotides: TGCAGCTCCTCGACCGGGAGGGTCAATGAGCAGTTCTTC. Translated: CSSSTGRVNEQFF.

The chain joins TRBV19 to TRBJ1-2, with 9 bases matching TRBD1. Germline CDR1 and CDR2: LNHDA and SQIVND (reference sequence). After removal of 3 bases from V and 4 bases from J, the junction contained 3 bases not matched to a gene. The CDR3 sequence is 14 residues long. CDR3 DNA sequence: TGTGCCAGTAGTATCCCGGGACAGGGCTATGGCTACACCTTC. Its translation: CASSIPGQGYGYTF.

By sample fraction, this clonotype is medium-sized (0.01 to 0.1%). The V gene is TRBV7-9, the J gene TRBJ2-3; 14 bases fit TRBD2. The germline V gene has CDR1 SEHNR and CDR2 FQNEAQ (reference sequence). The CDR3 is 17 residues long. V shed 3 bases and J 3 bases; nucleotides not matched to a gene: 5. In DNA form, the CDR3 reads TGTGCCAGCAGCTTTGGGACTAGCGGGAGTCGGACAGATACGCAGTATTTT. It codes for CASSFGTSGSRTDTQYF.

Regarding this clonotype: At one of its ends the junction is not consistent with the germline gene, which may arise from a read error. The CDR3 DNA is TGTGCCAGCAGCGGAAGTAACTCTGGGGCCGACGTCCTGACTTTC. Amino acid sequence: CASSGSNSGADVLTF. This chain connects TRBV7-2 to TRBJ2-6; D perhaps matches TRBD1 (5 bases). The V gene's germline CDR1 is SGHTA and CDR2 FQGNSA. This CDR3 is built from 15 residues.

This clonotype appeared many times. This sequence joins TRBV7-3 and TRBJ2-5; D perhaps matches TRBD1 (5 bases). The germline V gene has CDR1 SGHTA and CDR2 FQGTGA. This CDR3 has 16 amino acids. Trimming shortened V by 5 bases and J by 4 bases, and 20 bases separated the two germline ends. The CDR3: CASSPQGASFIETQYF. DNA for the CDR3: TGTGCCAGCAGCCCACAAGGGGCCTCTTTTATAGAGACCCAGTACTTC. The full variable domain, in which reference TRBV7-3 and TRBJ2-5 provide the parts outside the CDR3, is GAGVSQTPSNKVTEKGKYVELRCDPISGHTALYWYRQSLGQGPEFLIYFQGTGAADDSGLPNDRFFAVRPEGSVSTLKIQRTERGDSAVYLCASSPQGASFIETQYFGPGTRLLVL.

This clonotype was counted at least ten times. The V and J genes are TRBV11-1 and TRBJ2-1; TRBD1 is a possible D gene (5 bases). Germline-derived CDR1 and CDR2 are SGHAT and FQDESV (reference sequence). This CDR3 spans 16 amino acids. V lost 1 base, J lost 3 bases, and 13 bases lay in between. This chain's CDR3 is CASSLDSRAYYNEQFF. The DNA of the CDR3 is TGTGCCAGCAGCTTAGATTCCAGGGCCTACTACAATGAGCAGTTCTTC.

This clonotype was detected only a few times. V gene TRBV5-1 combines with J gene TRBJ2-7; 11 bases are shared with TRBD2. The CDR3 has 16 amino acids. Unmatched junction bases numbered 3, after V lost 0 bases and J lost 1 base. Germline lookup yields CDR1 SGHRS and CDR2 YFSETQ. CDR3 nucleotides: TGCGCCAGCAGCTTGGATATAGCGGGAGGGTCCTACGAGCAGTACTTC. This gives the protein CASSLDIAGGSYEQYF.

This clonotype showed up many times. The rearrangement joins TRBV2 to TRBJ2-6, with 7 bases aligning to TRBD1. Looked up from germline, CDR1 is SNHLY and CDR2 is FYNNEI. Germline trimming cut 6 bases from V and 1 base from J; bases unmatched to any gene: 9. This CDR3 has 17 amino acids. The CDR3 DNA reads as TGTGCCAGCAGACTAAGGAGCAGGGGGTCTGGGGCCAACGTCCTGACTTTC. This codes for CASRLRSRGSGANVLTF.

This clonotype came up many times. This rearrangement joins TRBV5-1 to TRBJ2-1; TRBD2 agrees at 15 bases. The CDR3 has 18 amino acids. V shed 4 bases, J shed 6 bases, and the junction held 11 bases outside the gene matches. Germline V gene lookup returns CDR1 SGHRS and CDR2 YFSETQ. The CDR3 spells CASSNTGLAGGPGNEQFF. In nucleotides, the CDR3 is TGCGCCAGCAGCAATACCGGACTAGCGGGAGGGCCTGGCAATGAGCAGTTCTTC.

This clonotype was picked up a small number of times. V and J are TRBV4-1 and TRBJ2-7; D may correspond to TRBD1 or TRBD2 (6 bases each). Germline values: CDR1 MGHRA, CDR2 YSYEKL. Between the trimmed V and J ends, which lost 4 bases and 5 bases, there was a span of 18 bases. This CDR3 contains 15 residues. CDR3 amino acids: CASSPDGGFGNEQYF. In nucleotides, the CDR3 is TGCGCCAGCAGCCCTGACGGGGGCTTTGGGAACGAGCAGTACTTC.

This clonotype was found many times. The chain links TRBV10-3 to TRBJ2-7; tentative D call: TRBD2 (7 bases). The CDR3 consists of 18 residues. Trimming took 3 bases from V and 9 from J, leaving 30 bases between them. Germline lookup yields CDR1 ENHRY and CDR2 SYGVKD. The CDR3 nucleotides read TGTGCCATCAGTGAAACGGATACGGACAGCGGGGTCTTGGGAGTGCAGTACTTC. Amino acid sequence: CAISETDTDSGVLGVQYF.